Sequencing of this T cell receptor (beta chain) was carried out in a study of T cells in women clearing cervical HPV infection. Study outcomes and limitations: Controls had more TRBV6-7 (0.16%) than cases (approximately 0.11%). Unknown T-cell numbers per sample may underlie the richness differences.

HPV was found by MY09/MY11 PCR and dot-blot genotyping. As for this clone: Its antigen remains unidentified. The read ends 3 residues early relative to the CDR3; the germline J gene fills the gap.

Generated by immunoSEQ multiplex PCR, the TCRdb table keeps only in-frame clones and is missing some. The sample totals fewer than 35,000 clones. The CDR3 is 15 residues long. Germline CDR1 is SGHDT and CDR2 is YYEEEE. The V gene end was trimmed by 3 bases and the J gene end by 3 bases; junction bases not matched to a gene: 8. The gene calls are TRBV5-6 and TRBJ2-7; 8 bases fit TRBD1. This clonotype was sampled from a woman between 18 and 70 years old with a cervical HPV16 infection that either progressed to CIN3+ or cleared (not recorded which). The sequencing sample was made of blood buffy coat. CDR3 amino acids: CASSSDRAPRYEQYF. CDR3 bases read: TGTGCCAGCAGCTCGGACAGGGCCCCCCGCTACGAG. The full variable domain, rest sourced from reference TRBV5-6 and TRBJ2-7, is DAGVTQSPTHLIKTRGQQVTLRCSPKSGHDTVSWYQQALGQGPQFIFQYYEEEERQRGNFPDRFSGHQFPNYSSELNVNALLLGDSALYLCASSSDRAPRYEQYFGPGTRLTVT.